This entry features one TCR beta chain sequence. Antigen: not known. Clones were read by immunoSEQ multiplex PCR, and TCRdb kept only the in-frame ones, dropping some. The repertoire holds some 130,000 clones, with 80% to 90% as singletons. This sample was included in a study of cytomegalovirus exposure and HLA in healthy donors. CDR1 and CDR2 from the germline V gene are SGHTA and FQGNSA. Deletions cut 3 bases from V and 2 bases from J, with 9 bases between. This CDR3 has 14 residues. General observations from the study: The study put 160 or so TCR beta chains on its list as cytomegalovirus-associated.

Sequenced sample: PBMCs. V and J are TRBV7-2 and TRBJ2-3; possibly TRBD2 for D (6 bases). The sequence came from a woman aged 25 to 39 in good health and CMV-seronegative. DNA for the CDR3: TGTGCCAGCAGCTTTGGGGGGTTCACAGATACGCAGTATTTT. This codes for CASSFGGFTDTQYF.